What follows are 21 T cell receptor beta chains derived from one specimen sequenced in a study of cytomegalovirus exposure and HLA in healthy donors. Primers: 60 Vbeta forward and 13 Jbeta reverse. Profiling relied on immunoSEQ multiplex PCR, and the TCRdb table lists in-frame clones only, not all of them. This table holds some 130,000 clones, 70% to 75% found once. Specimen: PBMCs. The origin of the receptors is a male donor in good health and CMV-seronegative.

The chain has TRBV14 and TRBJ2-1; 8 nucleotides match TRBD1. Germline lookup yields CDR1 SGHDN and CDR2 FVKESK. V shed 2 bases, J shed 4 bases, and the junction held 4 bases outside the gene matches. This CDR3 region has 15 residues. CDR3 protein: CASSQNRGSYNEQFF. DNA of the CDR3: TGTGCCAGCAGCCAAAACAGGGGGAGTTACAATGAGCAGTTCTTC.

The V and J genes are TRBV29-1 and TRBJ1-1; D is ambiguous. V was cut by 5 bases and J by 1 base, with 5 bases left in between. Germline CDR1 is SQVTM and CDR2 is ANQGSEA. CDR3 length: 11 residues. The CDR3 nucleotides are TGCAGCGTTCAGGAGAACACTGAAGCTTTCTTT. This gives the protein CSVQENTEAFF.

This chain uses TRBV19 with TRBJ1-1; 7 bases match TRBD1. The CDR3 is 13 amino acids. J lost 5 bases, V lost 8 bases, and 8 bases had no gene match. Germline assignment: CDR1 LNHDA and CDR2 SQIVND (reference sequence). Written as DNA, the CDR3 is TGTGCCAGTGGAGACAGGGTGGTAACTGAAGCTTTCTTT. Protein sequence: CASGDRVVTEAFF.

The chain recombines TRBV5-1 with TRBJ2-7, with a tentative D call TRBD2 (6 bases). V was cut by 1 base and J by 1 base, with 12 bases left in between. The CDR3 runs to 15 residues. Germline CDR1 reads SGHRS; CDR2 reads YFSETQ. CDR3 residues: CASSLSGTPSYEQYF. The CDR3 DNA reads as TGCGCCAGCAGCTTGTCGGGGACTCCGTCCTACGAGCAGTACTTC.

The sample holds a few counts of this clone. The chain combines TRBV27 with TRBJ1-1, with D maybe TRBD1 (5 bases). The CDR3 is made up of 13 amino acids. CDR1 MNHEY and CDR2 SMNVEV come from the germline V gene (reference sequence). V lost 3 bases and J 8 bases, leaving 13 bases between the germline ends. CDR3 DNA sequence: TGTGCCAGCAGTTTTTCCAGGGCCCGCGAAGCTTTCTTT. It yields the protein CASSFSRAREAFF.

This chain links TRBV6-5 with TRBJ2-3; 7 bases map to TRBD1. This CDR3 region has 14 residues. The germline V gene encodes CDR1 MNHEY and CDR2 SVGAGI. J was trimmed by 0 bases and V by 4 bases; bases with no gene match: 1. The CDR3: CASSLQGSTDTQYF. The DNA for the CDR3 is TGTGCCAGCAGTTTACAGGGGAGCACAGATACGCAGTATTTT.

The J gene is TRBJ1-1, the V gene TRBV7-9, with a weak D call TRBD1 (6 bases). Germline V gene data show CDR1 as SEHNR and CDR2 as FQNEAQ (reference sequence). This CDR3 contains 17 residues. The ends were cut back, 4 bases at V and 2 bases at J, with 20 bases in the middle. In nucleotides, the CDR3 is TGTGCCAGCAGCTCTGTACCGGGACACGCCAATAACACTGAAGCTTTCTTT. Amino acids: CASSSVPGHANNTEAFF. The whole variable domain, remainder taken from reference TRBV7-9 and TRBJ1-1, is DTGVSQNPRHKITKRGQNVTFRCDPISEHNRLYWYRQTLGQGPEFLTYFQNEAQLEKSRLLSDRFSAERPKGSFSTLEIQRTEQGDSAMYLCASSSVPGHANNTEAFFGQGTRLTVV.

The rearrangement links TRBV28 to TRBJ2-2, with TRBD1 matching over 10 bases. The CDR3 length is 18 residues. With 5 bases clipped from V and 0 bases from J, the junction kept 9 bases outside the gene matches. From germline, CDR1 is MDHEN and CDR2 SYDVKM. In DNA form, the CDR3 reads TGTGCCAGCAGTCCACCGGGACAGGGGATGTCGAACACCGGGGAGCTGTTTTTT. This codes for CASSPPGQGMSNTGELFF. The variable domain in full, with the rest retrieved from reference TRBV28 and TRBJ2-2, is DVKVTQSSRYLVKRTGEKVFLECVQDMDHENMFWYRQDPGLGLRLIYFSYDVKMKEKGDIPEGYSVSREKKERFSLILESASTNQTSMYLCASSPPGQGMSNTGELFFGEGSRLTVL.

V usage is TRBV29-1 and J usage is TRBJ2-1; 8 bases agree with TRBD1. The CDR3 totals 16 residues. Germline lookup yields CDR1 SQVTM and CDR2 ANQGSEA. Trimming took 3 bases from V and 2 from J; bases not matched to a gene: 9. The CDR3 nucleotides read TGCAGCGTTGAGGCCTGGACAGGGAGAACCTACAATGAGCAGTTCTTC. This encodes CSVEAWTGRTYNEQFF.

The V and J genes are TRBV27 and TRBJ2-3, with D perhaps TRBD2 (6 bases). Trimming removed 3 bases at V and 2 bases at J, with 12 bases between. This CDR3 has 15 amino acids. Germline CDR1 and CDR2: MNHEY and SMNVEV (reference sequence). CDR3 nucleotide sequence: TGTGCCAGCAGTTTCCGGGGGTCCCTCACAGATACGCAGTATTTT. Its protein product is CASSFRGSLTDTQYF.

The chain has TRBV2 and TRBJ2-7; D is undetermined. From germline, CDR1 is SNHLY and CDR2 FYNNEI. The CDR3 runs to 12 residues. With 7 bases removed from V and 0 bases from J, the gap between germline ends came to 7 bases. The CDR3 is CASKLSSYEQYF. CDR3 DNA sequence: TGTGCCAGCAAACTTAGCTCCTACGAGCAGTACTTC.

This chain connects TRBV19 to TRBJ2-5, with D possibly matching TRBD1 (6 bases). Germline V gives CDR1 LNHDA, CDR2 SQIVND (reference sequence). The CDR3 is 14 amino acids. The V and J ends lost 5 bases and 5 bases respectively, with 15 bases between them. The CDR3 coding sequence is TGTGCCAGTAGTGGCAGGGGATCCGGGGAGACCCAGTACTTC. Translated, it gives CASSGRGSGETQYF.

This clone was detected a few times. V and J are TRBV19 and TRBJ2-3; D gene unclear. Germline CDR1 reads LNHDA; CDR2 reads SQIVND (reference sequence). Between the trimmed V and J ends, which lost 9 bases and 2 bases, there was a span of 6 bases. The CDR3 loop spans 11 amino acids. For the CDR3, the DNA is TGTGCCAGCTCCTTCACAGATACGCAGTATTTT. This gives the protein CASSFTDTQYF.

This chain joins TRBV7-2 and TRBJ2-1, with D unresolved. Trimming took 0 bases from V and 6 from J, leaving 6 bases between them. CDR1 and CDR2 from the germline V gene are SGHTA and FQGNSA. The CDR3 has 13 amino acids. The chain's CDR3 is CASSLALANEQFF. CDR3 sequence (DNA): TGTGCCAGCAGCTTAGCGCTGGCCAATGAGCAGTTCTTC.

The chain is built from TRBV19 and TRBJ2-2; D may be TRBD2 (5 bases). Germline V CDR1 and CDR2: LNHDA, SQIVND (reference sequence). V dropped 1 base and J dropped 9 bases, with 18 bases sitting between them. The CDR3 length is 16 residues. CDR3 residues: CASSIAAPGMLRELFF. CDR3 DNA sequence: TGTGCCAGTAGTATAGCCGCCCCCGGGATGTTGAGGGAGCTGTTTTTT.

The chain combines TRBV28 with TRBJ2-5; possibly TRBD1 for D (6 bases). Trimming cost V 5 bases and J 5 bases, with 18 bases left between them. This CDR3 comprises 15 residues. Looked up from germline, CDR1 is MDHEN and CDR2 is SYDVKM. In nucleotides, the CDR3 is TGTGCCAGCAGTCCCGGACAGTACCCTTCGGAGACCCAGTACTTC. Its translation: CASSPGQYPSETQYF.

V is TRBV5-1 and J is TRBJ2-2, with 7 bases that match TRBD1. This CDR3 contains 15 residues. With 4 bases clipped from V and 5 bases from J, the junction kept 8 bases outside the gene matches. The germline CDR1 and CDR2 sequences are SGHRS and YFSETQ. The CDR3 nucleotides read TGCGCCAGCAGCGCAACAGGGGAAAGGACCGGGGAGCTGTTTTTT. Its protein product is CASSATGERTGELFF.

V gene TRBV4-3 combines with J gene TRBJ2-7; possible D gene TRBD2, 6 bases. This CDR3 comprises 15 residues. Germline V gives CDR1 LGHNA, CDR2 YSLEER. V dropped 0 bases and J dropped 4 bases, with 13 bases sitting between them. CDR3 sequence (DNA): TGCGCCAGCAGCCAAGATGCGGCGGGGACGTACGAGCAGTACTTC. Translating gives CASSQDAAGTYEQYF.

This chain connects TRBV29-1 to TRBJ2-7; TRBD1 aligns across 10 bases. The CDR3 loop spans 13 amino acids. Unmatched junction bases numbered 3, after V lost 3 bases and J lost 4 bases. Germline lookup yields CDR1 SQVTM and CDR2 ANQGSEA. In DNA form, the CDR3 reads TGCAGCGTTGAGACAGGGGGCGCGTACGAGCAGTACTTC. It translates to CSVETGGAYEQYF.

CDR3: CASRGLAGAWLVGANVLTF. In DNA form, the CDR3 reads TGTGCCAGTAGAGGACTAGCGGGGGCCTGGCTAGTCGGGGCCAACGTCCTGACTTTC. The chain joins TRBV19 to TRBJ2-6; 13 positions match TRBD2. Trimming cost V 6 bases and J 4 bases; bases outside gene matches: 12. In germline, CDR1 is LNHDA, CDR2 SQIVND (reference sequence). The CDR3 covers 19 residues.

The rearrangement joins TRBV28 to TRBJ1-2; the D is unclear. The V end was cut by 6 bases, the J end by 8 bases, with 16 bases between. Looked up from germline, CDR1 is MDHEN and CDR2 is SYDVKM. The CDR3 spans 13 residues. The CDR3 sequence is CASRSPGGMGYTF. CDR3 nucleotides: TGTGCCAGCAGGTCCCCGGGAGGGATGGGCTACACCTTC.